This T cell receptor beta chain was sequenced during a study of glioma-infiltrating T cells. This clonotype was counted at least ten times. TCR alpha and beta CDR3 regions were amplified from RNA using iRepertoire nested multiplex PCR. Using its own MiXCR run on the multiplex PCR reads, TCRdb lists one record per CDR3 protein. Among fewer than 90,000 distinct CDR3 sequences listed, roughly 23% were seen once. Germline-derived CDR1 and CDR2 are MNHNY and SVGAGI (reference sequence). V lost 2 bases, J lost 5 bases, and 7 bases lay in between. The length of the CDR3 is 13 residues. The sample taken for sequencing was glioma tissue, nonneoplastic brain tissue, or PBMCs (not recorded which). The sequence came from a human donor with low-grade glioma or glioblastoma, undergoing nonglioma brain surgery, or in good health (not recorded which). V and J are TRBV6-6 and TRBJ1-5; D uncertain. For the CDR3, the DNA is TGTGCCAGCAGTTACGGCCGCTATCAGCCCCAGCATTTT. It encodes CASSYGRYQPQHF.